Listed below are T cell receptor beta chains from one sample, sequenced in a study of patients and donors after allogeneic stem cell transplantation. TCRdb re-analysed the RT-PCR reads in MiXCR, keeping a single row per CDR3 protein. The sample lists about 96,000 distinct CDR3 sequences, around 49% occurring once. The sequencing input was blood, either unsorted or a sorted T cell fraction (not recorded which). Receptor source: a human donor who was either an allogeneic HSCT recipient or a stem cell or donor lymphocyte infusion donor (not recorded which). It is not recorded whose cells these are; they may come from a transplant donor. Both conserved end residues are part of each CDR3. A D gene is named only where the DNA matches it firmly. Not every row has a clone size; where given, it reads once, few, many or a size class.

j_call v_call clone_size d_call cdr3_nt cdr3_aa
TRBJ1-1 TRBV4-3 - - TGCGCCAGCAGCCAAGAGTGGGGACCGAACACTGAAGCTTTCTTT CASSQEWGPNTEAFF
TRBJ1-1 TRBV20-1 - - TGCAGTGCTAGAGATCAGGAGATAAAACGGCCCTTTGGAGGGAATGAAGCTTTCTTT CSARDQEIKRPFGGNEAFF
TRBJ1-5 TRBV19 - - TGTGCCAGTACTACCCTGGGAAATCAGCCCCAGCATTTT CASTTLGNQPQHF
TRBJ1-2 TRBV7-2 few - TGTGCCAGCAGCTCCGGGACATTCTATGGCTACACCTTC CASSSGTFYGYTF
TRBJ1-2 TRBV7-9 few - TGTGCCAGCAGCTTTTCCGACAGGTCTATCTATGGCTACACCTTC CASSFSDRSIYGYTF
TRBJ1-2 TRBV7-9 - - TGTGCCAGCAGCTTAGTACGGGGCGATAACTATGGCTACACCTTC CASSLVRGDNYGYTF
TRBJ2-3 TRBV9 - - TGTGCCAGCAGTGCTAGCACAGATACGCAGTATTTT CASSASTDTQYF
TRBJ1-5 TRBV12-3/TRBV12-4 once - TGTGCCAGCAGCCCGGGGGGAGGGGGCAATCAGCCCCAGCATTTT CASSPGGGGNQPQHF
TRBJ1-2 TRBV28 - - TGTGCCAGTAGTTCACCGGGCGGCATGATCTATGGCTACACCTTC CASSSPGGMIYGYTF
TRBJ1-4 TRBV28 - - TGTGCCAGCAGCGAGTGGGTTTCGGGTAATGAAAAACTGTTTTTT CASSEWVSGNEKLFF
TRBJ1-2 TRBV3-1 - - TGTGCCAGCAGCCAAGATAACCCCCGGACCTTTGACTATGGCTACACCTTC CASSQDNPRTFDYGYTF
TRBJ1-4 TRBV6-6 - - TGTGCCAGCAGTTACCTACCCGGACTGACCGAAAAACTGTTTTTT CASSYLPGLTEKLFF
TRBJ1-5 TRBV12-3/TRBV12-4 - - TGTGCCAGCAGTGGATACAGGGCGAGTCAGCCCCAGCATTTT CASSGYRASQPQHF
TRBJ2-2 TRBV20-1 - TRBD2 TGCAGTGCCCACCCAGGCGGGAGGACCCCGGGGACCGGGGAGCTGTTTTTT CSAHPGGRTPGTGELFF
TRBJ1-2 TRBV11-2 - - TGTGCCAGCAGCCCAGCGGACCGGCTTGTCTATGGCTACACCTTC CASSPADRLVYGYTF
TRBJ1-5 TRBV20-1 - TRBD1 TGCAGTGCTATTCTTCGACAGGGCCCTAATCAGCCCCAGCATTTT CSAILRQGPNQPQHF
TRBJ1-1 TRBV28 few - TGTGGGGCAGGGAACACTGAAGCTTTCTTT CGAGNTEAFF
TRBJ1-2 TRBV20-1 - - TGCAGTGCCCGCGGTGTCTATGGCTACACCTTC CSARGVYGYTF
TRBJ2-1 TRBV7-6 - - TGTGCCAGCAGCTCGGGACCTTCCCTGGACAATGAGCAGTTCTTC CASSSGPSLDNEQFF
TRBJ1-5 TRBV5-5 - - TGTGCCAGCAGCTTGGTAGGGGATCCTTCCAATCAGCCCCAGCATTTT CASSLVGDPSNQPQHF
TRBJ2-7 TRBV29-1 few - TGCAGCGTTGTTGGAACTTTCAACTACGAGCAGTACTTC CSVVGTFNYEQYF
TRBJ1-2 TRBV27 few TRBD1 TGTGCCAGCAGTTTATATCCCCCAACCCCCGGACAGGACATGTACTATGGCTACACCTTC CASSLYPPTPGQDMYYGYTF
TRBJ2-1 TRBV4-1 - TRBD2 TGCGCCAGCAGAGGGGCTAGCGGGAGGGCCCATGAGCAGTTCTTC CASRGASGRAHEQFF
TRBJ1-5 TRBV7-9 - - TGTGCCAGCAGCGTTACCGGGAATCAGCCCCAGCATTTT CASSVTGNQPQHF
TRBJ1-4 TRBV11-2 - TRBD1 TGTGCCAGCAGCGGGCAGGGGGCGCGGGCGGAAAAACTGTTTTTT CASSGQGARAEKLFF
TRBJ2-7 TRBV4-3 once TRBD2 TGCGCCAGCAGCCAAGCGCTTAGGACTAGCGGGAGTTACGAGCAGTACTTC CASSQALRTSGSYEQYF
TRBJ1-5 TRBV20-1 - TRBD1 TGCAGTGCTAACCCGACAGGGACCCCGAGCGACAATCAGCCCCAGCATTTT CSANPTGTPSDNQPQHF
TRBJ1-5 TRBV20-1 - - TGCAGTGCTAGAGATTGGAGACAGGCACCTTATCAGCCCCAGCATTTT CSARDWRQAPYQPQHF
TRBJ1-4 TRBV18 few - TGTGCCAGCTCACCGGACAGTGGTAATGAAAAACTGTTTTTT CASSPDSGNEKLFF
TRBJ1-2 TRBV27 few - TGTGCCAGCAGTCGCAGGGGTTCGTATGGCTACACCTTC CASSRRGSYGYTF
TRBJ1-1 TRBV20-1 - - TGCAGTGCTACCGGGACCCAGAACACTGAAGCTTTCTTT CSATGTQNTEAFF
TRBJ1-2 TRBV3-1 few TRBD1 TGTGCCAGCAGCCAGACAGGGGGCAATGGCTACACCTTC CASSQTGGNGYTF
TRBJ1-1 TRBV4-1 many - TGCGCCAGCAGCCAACTGGACACTGAAGCTTTCTTT CASSQLDTEAFF
TRBJ1-1 TRBV3-1 - - TGTGCCAGCAGCCAAGATTCCGGGGCCGGACCCACTGAAGCTTTCTTT CASSQDSGAGPTEAFF
TRBJ2-5 TRBV24-1 many - TGTGCCACCGGATTCCAAGAGACCCAGTACTTC CATGFQETQYF
TRBJ2-2 TRBV7-9 - - TGTGCCAGCAGCTCCGCCGGGTGGACCGGGGAGCTGTTTTTT CASSSAGWTGELFF